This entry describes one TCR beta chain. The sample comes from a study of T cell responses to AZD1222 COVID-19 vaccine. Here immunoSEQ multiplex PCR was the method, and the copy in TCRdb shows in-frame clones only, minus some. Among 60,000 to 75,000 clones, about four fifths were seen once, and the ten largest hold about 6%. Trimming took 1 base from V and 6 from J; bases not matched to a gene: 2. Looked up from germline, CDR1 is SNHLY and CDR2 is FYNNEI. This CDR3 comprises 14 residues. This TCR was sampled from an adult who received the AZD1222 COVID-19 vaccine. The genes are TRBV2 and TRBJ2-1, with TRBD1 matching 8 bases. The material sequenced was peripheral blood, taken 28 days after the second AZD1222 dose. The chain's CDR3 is CASSEVRGLNEQFF. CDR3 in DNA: TGTGCCAGCAGTGAAGTCAGGGGGCTCAATGAGCAGTTCTTC.